Listed below are T cell receptor beta chains from one sample, sequenced in a study of blood T cell repertoires in COVID-19. Produced via immunoSEQ multiplex PCR; TCRdb's table is partial and in-frame only. The data hold about 370,000 clones, with around 92% observed a single time. The sequencing input was peripheral blood. These receptors all stem from a woman aged 25 to 45 with COVID-19, enrolled during active disease. The CDR3 runs from the conserved cysteine through the conserved F or W. Each record gives: J gene, clone size, V gene, D gene, CDR3 DNA, CDR3 protein. A D gene is named only where the DNA matches it firmly. Size is omitted from some rows. Given values are once, few, many or a class for expanded clones.

J: TRBJ2-2
size: NA
V: TRBV3-1/TRBV3-2
D: NA
DNA: TGTGCCAGCAGCCAAGATTTCGGAGGTGGTCGGTTTCCCGGGGAGCTGTTTTTT
CDR3: CASSQDFGGGRFPGELFF

J: TRBJ2-2
size: NA
V: TRBV11-2
D: NA
DNA: TGTGCCAGCAGCTTAATCCCGACACCGAACACCGGGGAGCTGTTTTTT
CDR3: CASSLIPTPNTGELFF

J: TRBJ1-6
size: NA
V: TRBV25-1
D: NA
DNA: TGTGCCAGCAGTGCTAGGCTCCGGGGAAGTTCACCCCTCCACTTT
CDR3: CASSARLRGSSPLHF

J: TRBJ2-7
size: once
V: TRBV9
D: NA
DNA: TGTGCCAGCAGCGTAGGAGGCGCAAACTCCTACGAGCAGTACTTC
CDR3: CASSVGGANSYEQYF

J: TRBJ2-3
size: NA
V: TRBV6-6
D: TRBD2
DNA: TGTGCCACCACACTAGCGGGAGGAATTGATACGCAGTATTTT
CDR3: CATTLAGGIDTQYF

J: TRBJ1-4
size: NA
V: TRBV19
D: NA
DNA: TGTGCCAGTAGTATAGGCCGGGTCTCTAATGAAAAACTGTTTTTT
CDR3: CASSIGRVSNEKLFF

J: TRBJ2-2
size: NA
V: TRBV3-1/TRBV3-2
D: NA
DNA: TGTGCCAGCAGCCCCCTCAACACCGGGGAGCTGTTTTTT
CDR3: CASSPLNTGELFF

J: TRBJ2-5
size: NA
V: TRBV5-1
D: TRBD2
DNA: TGCGCCAGCAGCCCCCCTAAAACGGGGGAGGGGGAGACCCAGTACTTC
CDR3: CASSPPKTGEGETQYF

J: TRBJ2-1
size: once
V: TRBV9
D: TRBD2
DNA: TGTGCCAGCAGCGTCCTTCTAGCGGGAGTACACAATGAGCAGTTCTTC
CDR3: CASSVLLAGVHNEQFF

J: TRBJ2-7
size: NA
V: TRBV20-1
D: NA
DNA: TGCAGTGCTAGTCGGAGGGAGACCTACGAGCAGTACTTC
CDR3: CSASRRETYEQYF

J: TRBJ1-1
size: NA
V: TRBV6-2/TRBV6-3
D: NA
DNA: TGTGCCAGCAGCCAAAGGGGCCCGCAGGACACTGAAGCTTTCTTT
CDR3: CASSQRGPQDTEAFF

J: TRBJ2-3
size: few
V: TRBV19
D: TRBD2
DNA: TGTGCCAGTAGTACTCCGACTAGCGTAACAGATACGCAGTATTTT
CDR3: CASSTPTSVTDTQYF

J: TRBJ1-3
size: few
V: TRBV30
D: NA
DNA: TGTGCCTATAACAGCTCTGGAAACACCATATATTTT
CDR3: CAYNSSGNTIYF

J: TRBJ1-5
size: NA
V: TRBV2
D: NA
DNA: TGTGCCAGCAGTGAAGGGGCAGGTAGACTACATTTT
CDR3: CASSEGAGRLHF

J: TRBJ2-1
size: NA
V: TRBV3-1/TRBV3-2
D: NA
DNA: TGTGCCAGCAGCCAAGCAGGAAGAGTCTACAATGAGCAGTTCTTC
CDR3: CASSQAGRVYNEQFF

J: TRBJ2-2
size: NA
V: TRBV19
D: NA
DNA: TGTGCCAGTAGTATCCAAAGGAGAAAGGATTCCACCGGGGAGCTGTTTTTT
CDR3: CASSIQRRKDSTGELFF

J: TRBJ1-6
size: NA
V: TRBV3-1/TRBV3-2
D: NA
DNA: TGTGCCAGCAGCCAAGATAGCACTTATAATTCACCCCTCCACTTT
CDR3: CASSQDSTYNSPLHF

J: TRBJ2-6
size: NA
V: TRBV10-1
D: TRBD1
DNA: TGCGCCAGCAGTGAGCCCTGGGACAGGGGGTTTTCTGGGGCCAACGTCCTGACTTTC
CDR3: CASSEPWDRGFSGANVLTF

J: TRBJ2-1
size: few
V: TRBV7-2
D: TRBD2
DNA: TGTGCCAGCAGCTTAGGTGCGGGAGGGTTTGGGAATGAGCAGTTCTTC
CDR3: CASSLGAGGFGNEQFF

J: TRBJ2-3
size: NA
V: TRBV11-2
D: NA
DNA: TGTGCCAGCAGCGCCCAGGGCCTAAGCACAGATACGCAGTATTTT
CDR3: CASSAQGLSTDTQYF

J: TRBJ2-3
size: NA
V: TRBV7-9
D: NA
DNA: TGTGCCAGCAGCTTAGCGCGGCAGCACCTCTCTAGCACAGATACGCAGTATTTT
CDR3: CASSLARQHLSSTDTQYF

J: TRBJ2-1
size: NA
V: TRBV5-1
D: NA
DNA: TGCGCCAGCAGCTTGGCACTAGGCTCCTACAATGAGCAGTTCTTC
CDR3: CASSLALGSYNEQFF

J: TRBJ1-6
size: few
V: TRBV11-3
D: NA
DNA: TGTGCCAGCAGCAGTGGGCCAGGGGTCAATTCACCCCTCCACTTT
CDR3: CASSSGPGVNSPLHF

J: TRBJ1-1
size: NA
V: TRBV28
D: NA
DNA: TGTGCCAGCAGTCGGGGGGCCCACACGAGAGCTTTCTTT
CDR3: CASSRGAHTRAFF

J: TRBJ2-5
size: NA
V: TRBV7-9
D: NA
DNA: TGTGCCAGCAGCTGGCGGGAGACCCAGTACTTC
CDR3: CASSWRETQYF

J: TRBJ1-1
size: few
V: TRBV3-1/TRBV3-2
D: TRBD1
DNA: TGTGCCAGCAGAGAACGCGACAGGGGCGCTGAAGCTTTCTTT
CDR3: CASRERDRGAEAFF

J: TRBJ1-1
size: once
V: TRBV18
D: NA
DNA: TGTGCCAGCTCACCTAGCAGCCGGATGAACACTGAAGCTTTCTTT
CDR3: CASSPSSRMNTEAFF

J: TRBJ2-2
size: NA
V: TRBV4-3
D: NA
DNA: TGCGCCAGCAGCCAAGTGTTCGGGGGGACAGGGGAGCTGTTTTTT
CDR3: CASSQVFGGTGELFF

J: TRBJ2-2
size: NA
V: TRBV20-1
D: NA
DNA: TGCAGTGCTAGTGGCGACACCGGGGAGCTGTTTTTT
CDR3: CSASGDTGELFF

J: TRBJ2-1
size: NA
V: TRBV3-1/TRBV3-2
D: NA
DNA: TGTGCCAGCAGCCAAGATCCTAGGGGGGGCGCTGAGCAGTTCTTC
CDR3: CASSQDPRGGAEQFF

J: TRBJ1-2
size: NA
V: TRBV5-4
D: NA
DNA: TGTGCCAGCAGCTTGGGGGCCGTACGCTATGGCTACACCTTC
CDR3: CASSLGAVRYGYTF

J: TRBJ1-2
size: once
V: TRBV7-2
D: TRBD1
DNA: TGTGCCAGCAGTGGACAGGGATATGGCTACACCTTC
CDR3: CASSGQGYGYTF

J: TRBJ1-5
size: NA
V: TRBV5-5
D: NA
DNA: TGTGCCAGCAGCTTGGGTTGGGGTGGGGGGCAGCCCCAGCATTTT
CDR3: CASSLGWGGGQPQHF

J: TRBJ2-5
size: NA
V: TRBV15
D: NA
DNA: TGTGCCACCAGCAGAGTCGGGGAGATAGAGACCCAGTACTTC
CDR3: CATSRVGEIETQYF

J: TRBJ2-1
size: NA
V: TRBV7-9
D: NA
DNA: TGTGCCAGCAGCTTAGTAGGGGGCGGGATACGGAATGAGCAGTTCTTC
CDR3: CASSLVGGGIRNEQFF

J: TRBJ1-6
size: NA
V: TRBV18
D: TRBD1
DNA: TGTGCCAGCTCACTCACATCACAGGGGATTTATAATTCACCCCTCCACTTT
CDR3: CASSLTSQGIYNSPLHF

J: TRBJ1-2
size: NA
V: TRBV6-2/TRBV6-3
D: NA
DNA: TGTGCCAGCAGCCCTCCTCAGGTGCGGGTCAGGCGGTTGAACTATGGCTACACCTTC
CDR3: CASSPPQVRVRRLNYGYTF

J: TRBJ1-2
size: once
V: TRBV14
D: TRBD1
DNA: TGTGCCAGCAGCCAGTTGACAGGGGGCGCGGATGGCTACACCTTC
CDR3: CASSQLTGGADGYTF

J: TRBJ1-1
size: once
V: TRBV6-5
D: TRBD1
DNA: TGTGCCAGCAGTTTCCGAGCAGGGGGAAACACTGAAGCTTTCTTT
CDR3: CASSFRAGGNTEAFF

J: TRBJ2-1
size: NA
V: TRBV7-2
D: TRBD1
DNA: TGTGCCAGCAGCTTAGGTGGGGGACAGGGGAAAAACAATGAGCAGTTCTTC
CDR3: CASSLGGGQGKNNEQFF

J: TRBJ2-3
size: NA
V: TRBV4-3
D: TRBD2
DNA: TGCGCCAGCAGCCAAGATGCGGGAGTGGATACGCAGTATTTT
CDR3: CASSQDAGVDTQYF

J: TRBJ2-7
size: NA
V: TRBV6-6
D: NA
DNA: TGTGCCAGCAACCAGGACATCTACGAGCAGTACTTC
CDR3: CASNQDIYEQYF

J: TRBJ2-6
size: NA
V: TRBV5-8
D: NA
DNA: TGTGCCAGCAGCCAGGGGATCGCTGGGGCCAACGTCCTGACTTTC
CDR3: CASSQGIAGANVLTF

J: TRBJ2-3
size: NA
V: TRBV9
D: NA
DNA: TGTGCCAGCAGCGGACCACAGCTAGATACGCAGTATTTT
CDR3: CASSGPQLDTQYF

J: TRBJ2-3
size: NA
V: TRBV27
D: TRBD2
DNA: TGTGCCAGCAGTTGGGCGGGGGAGAGAAACACAGATACGCAGTATTTT
CDR3: CASSWAGERNTDTQYF

J: TRBJ1-4
size: NA
V: TRBV10-3
D: TRBD1
DNA: TGTGCCATCAGTGAAGGGACAGTTAATGAAAAACTGTTTTTT
CDR3: CAISEGTVNEKLFF

J: TRBJ1-1
size: NA
V: TRBV29-1
D: NA
DNA: TGCAGCGTTGGTTCCTTACAGGGATACGTGAACACTGAAGCTTTCTTT
CDR3: CSVGSLQGYVNTEAFF

J: TRBJ1-2
size: NA
V: TRBV2
D: NA
DNA: TGTGCCAGCAGTGGGGGGGTAGTTCCCTATGGCTACACCTTC
CDR3: CASSGGVVPYGYTF

J: TRBJ1-1
size: NA
V: TRBV4-2
D: NA
DNA: TGTGCCAGCAGCCAACACAGTCCTGGCAGGGCGGACACTGAAGCTTTCTTT
CDR3: CASSQHSPGRADTEAFF

J: TRBJ2-1
size: NA
V: TRBV6-5
D: NA
DNA: TGTGCCAGCAGTTCAGACAGTGAGCAGTTCTTC
CDR3: CASSSDSEQFF

J: TRBJ2-5
size: NA
V: TRBV7-2
D: NA
DNA: TGTGCCAGCAGCTTACAGGTACAAGAGACCCAGTACTTC
CDR3: CASSLQVQETQYF

J: TRBJ2-3
size: once
V: TRBV2
D: NA
DNA: TGTGCCAGCAGCCCGGCCGGGGTGGGCACAGATACGCAGTATTTT
CDR3: CASSPAGVGTDTQYF

J: TRBJ2-7
size: NA
V: TRBV7-6
D: TRBD2
DNA: TGTGCCAGCAGCTCCTTCCGACTGACTAGCGGGAAGCAGTACTTC
CDR3: CASSSFRLTSGKQYF

J: TRBJ2-1
size: NA
V: TRBV24-1
D: NA
DNA: TGTGCCACCAGTGATTCGGGCGCGAGACTAGGAGTGATGGATGAGCAGTTCTTC
CDR3: CATSDSGARLGVMDEQFF